The 28 T cell receptor beta chains presented below share a single source sample, sequenced in a study of molecular identifiers for immune sequencing clone quantification. In TCRdb, the PCR reads were re-called with MiXCR into one record per CDR3 protein. Seen here are a few hundred thousand distinct CDR3 sequences, over 20% observed once, and the top ten hold 0.7% to 0.95%. Sequencing input: naive CD8+ T cells from blood, with Jurkat cell RNA spiked in. The subset denotes: FACS-sorted CD8+CD4-CCR7+CD45RA+ naive T cells. Receptors were obtained from a human donor in good health. Some libraries in this study had Jurkat cell RNA spiked in.

This clonotype occurred a few times. This sequence joins TRBV12-3 or TRBV12-4 and TRBJ2-1; D is ambiguous. Between the trimmed V and J ends, which lost 4 bases and 9 bases, there was a span of 13 bases. The length of the CDR3 is 13 residues. This CDR3 reads CASSSLAAAEQFF. The DNA for the CDR3 is TGTGCCAGCAGTTCCTTGGCGGCTGCTGAGCAGTTCTTC.

This chain joins TRBV4-3 and TRBJ2-1, with a possible D match to TRBD2 (5 bases). Trimming shortened V by 0 bases and J by 9 bases, and 18 bases separated the two germline ends. Germline values: CDR1 LGHNA, CDR2 YSLEER. The CDR3 consists of 16 residues. In nucleotides, the CDR3 is TGCGCCAGCAGCCAAGATTTGCTGGGCGGGCTCAGTGAGCAGTTCTTC. This codes for CASSQDLLGGLSEQFF.

This clonotype showed up just a few times. A much more abundant neighbour one base away suggests this may be a read error. The V and J genes are TRBV7-9 and TRBJ2-7; 7 bases match TRBD1. J lost 0 bases, V lost 5 bases, and 7 bases had no gene match. The CDR3 is 15 residues long. Germline V gives CDR1 SEHNR, CDR2 FQNEAQ (reference sequence). CDR3 protein: CASSRRQGPSYEQYF. CDR3 coding DNA: TGTGCCAGCAGCCGCCGACAGGGCCCCTCCTACGAGCAGTACTTC.

This clonotype was counted at least ten times. This chain connects TRBV4-3 to TRBJ2-1; D is ambiguous. The length of the CDR3 is 15 residues. V gave up 0 bases and J gave up 8 bases, with 14 bases separating them. Germline values: CDR1 LGHNA, CDR2 YSLEER. The CDR3: CASSQDAPRPDEQFF. In DNA form, the CDR3 reads TGCGCCAGCAGCCAAGATGCCCCCCGACCCGATGAGCAGTTCTTC.

This clonotype was observed many times. The chain uses TRBV29-1 and TRBJ2-7, with 10 nucleotides matching TRBD2. The CDR3 runs 13 residues. Trimming cost V 7 bases and J 4 bases; bases outside gene matches: 7. Germline CDR1 SQVTM, CDR2 ANQGSEA. The CDR3 is CSAKPSGRYEQYF. CDR3 nucleotides: TGCAGCGCAAAGCCTAGCGGGAGATACGAGCAGTACTTC.

The chain links TRBV7-9 to TRBJ2-1; perhaps TRBD1 as D (6 bases). The CDR3 is 15 residues long. In germline, CDR1 is SEHNR, CDR2 FQNEAQ (reference sequence). Trimming cost V 5 bases and J 8 bases, with 19 bases left between them. CDR3 in amino acids: CASSTDRWRSYEQFF. The CDR3 DNA sequence: TGTGCCAGCAGCACCGACAGGTGGAGGTCCTATGAGCAGTTCTTC.

In this sample, this clonotype turned up a few times. This chain links TRBV12-3 or TRBV12-4 with TRBJ1-2, with D tentatively TRBD1 (5 bases). Trimming took off 6 bases at V and 4 bases at J, with 15 bases between the two ends. This CDR3 is built from 14 residues. The DNA for the CDR3 is TGTGCCAGCAGGTTGGGGGGAGCCGGCTATGGCTACACCTTC. Translating gives CASRLGGAGYGYTF.

Concerning this clonotype itself: A much larger clone sits a single nucleotide away, making a read error possible. V and J are TRBV2 and TRBJ2-3, with D possibly called TRBD1 or TRBD2 (6 bases each). The V gene lost 6 bases and the J gene lost 4 bases, with 17 bases spanning the gap. Germline CDR1 reads SNHLY; CDR2 reads FYNNEI. CDR3 length equals 15 residues. CDR3 sequence (DNA): TGTGCCAGCAGAGGGGGGCTTTTTGAAGCAGATACGCAGTATTTT. Protein product: CASRGGLFEADTQYF.

The CDR3 sequence: CASNTLDRRNTDTQYF. The CDR3 DNA follows: TGTGCCAGCAATACGCTGGACAGACGAAACACAGATACGCAGTATTTT. V gene TRBV28 combines with J gene TRBJ2-3; TRBD1 is a possible D gene (6 bases). Trimming took off 7 bases at V and 2 bases at J, with 19 bases between the two ends. CDR3 length: 16 amino acids. CDR1 and CDR2 from the germline V gene are MDHEN and SYDVKM. The full variable domain, rest sourced from reference TRBV28 and TRBJ2-3, is DVKVTQSSRYLVKRTGEKVFLECVQDMDHENMFWYRQDPGLGLRLIYFSYDVKMKEKGDIPEGYSVSREKKERFSLILESASTNQTSMYLCASNTLDRRNTDTQYFGPGTRLTVL.

The chain has TRBV7-6 and TRBJ2-3, with 9 bases aligning to TRBD1. The V gene end was trimmed by 5 bases and the J gene end by 4 bases; junction bases not matched to a gene: 16. The CDR3 has 18 residues. Germline V gives CDR1 SGHVS, CDR2 FNYEAQ. The DNA of the CDR3 is TGTGCCAGCAGCCACCTACCGGGACAGGGTGTTTCGGCAGATACGCAGTATTTT. This gives the protein CASSHLPGQGVSADTQYF.

Concerning this clonotype itself: A much bigger clone sits one base away, suggesting this may be a read error. This chain joins TRBV19 and TRBJ1-5, with 7 bases identical to TRBD1. The CDR3 consists of 14 residues. Germline V gene data show CDR1 as LNHDA and CDR2 as SQIVND (reference sequence). This chain's CDR3 is CASSWGDSSQPQHF. The CDR3 DNA reads TGTGCCAGTAGTTGGGGGGACAGCAGTCAGCCCCAGCATTTT.

In the case of this clonotype: A read error may be the cause here, since a much bigger clone is one base away. The J gene is TRBJ1-1, the V gene TRBV7-9; TRBD1 matches 7 bases. The CDR3 is 16 residues long. Germline V gene sequence: CDR1 SEHNR, CDR2 FQNEAQ (reference sequence). CDR3 residues: CVSSYTGVAHYLEAFF. The CDR3 coding sequence is TGTGTCAGCAGCTACACAGGGGTCGCTCATTACCTTGAAGCTTTCTTT.

CDR3 in DNA: TGTGCCAGTAGTATTTGGACTAGCGGGGAAACAGATACGCAGTATTTT. Translated: CASSIWTSGETDTQYF. The V and J genes are TRBV19 and TRBJ2-3; 12 bases agree with TRBD2. The CDR3 extends over 16 amino acids. In germline, CDR1 is LNHDA, CDR2 SQIVND (reference sequence). V lost 3 bases and J lost 3; bases outside the gene matches: 4.

A few counts support this clonotype. The chain is built from TRBV20-1 and TRBJ2-1; 8 positions match TRBD2. This CDR3 spans 14 amino acids. V lost 2 bases, J lost 6 bases, and 6 bases stayed unmatched. The V gene's germline CDR1 is DFQATT and CDR2 SNEGSKA (reference sequence). For the CDR3, the DNA is TGCAGTGCTAGATCACCGGGACTAGGCAATGAGCAGTTCTTC. Translation gives CSARSPGLGNEQFF.

This clonotype was seen only a few times. The V and J genes are TRBV4-3 and TRBJ1-5; D is possibly TRBD1 (5 bases). Germline V gene sequence: CDR1 LGHNA, CDR2 YSLEER. This CDR3 spans 15 amino acids. The ends were cut back, 0 bases at V and 1 base at J, with 7 bases in the middle. CDR3 in amino acids: CASSQDAGSNQPQHF. The CDR3 coding sequence is TGCGCCAGCAGCCAAGATGCAGGGAGCAATCAGCCCCAGCATTTT.

Details on this clonotype: This may be a read error, as it is one base from a much larger clone. This chain uses TRBV27 with TRBJ2-3, with 7 bases identical to TRBD2. This CDR3 is built from 15 residues. Germline V gene lookup returns CDR1 MNHEY and CDR2 SMNVEV (reference sequence). The CDR3 protein is CASSSSGTMADTRYF. The CDR3, as DNA: TGTGCCAGCAGTTCATCCGGGACTATGGCTGATACGCGGTATTTT.

For this clonotype: A much larger clone differs from this one at a single base, so this may be a read error. The rearrangement joins TRBV5-6 to TRBJ2-7; no clear D gene. CDR3 length equals 12 residues. CDR1 is SGHDT and CDR2 is YYEEEE in the germline V gene. The V gene lost 3 bases and the J gene lost 4 bases, with 8 bases spanning the gap. CDR3: CASSSVTYEQYF. In nucleotides, the CDR3 is TGTGCCAGCAGCTCGGTGACTTACGAGCAGTACTTC.

This clonotype was detected a few times. The chain combines TRBV5-1 with TRBJ2-2, with D possibly being TRBD2 (6 bases). V gave up 8 bases and J gave up 3 bases, with 11 bases separating them. The CDR3 is 13 amino acids. Germline values: CDR1 SGHRS, CDR2 YFSETQ. CDR3 DNA: TGCGCCAGTATAGGGGACTACACCGGGGAGCTGTTTTTT. As protein: CASIGDYTGELFF.

In this sample, this clonotype turned up many times. The rearrangement uses TRBV20-1 and TRBJ2-2, with D uncertain. The CDR3 is 14 residues long. Germline V gene lookup returns CDR1 DFQATT and CDR2 SNEGSKA (reference sequence). Trimming shortened V by 0 bases and J by 4 bases, and 9 bases separated the two germline ends. CDR3 sequence: CSARDYAVTGELFF. The CDR3 nucleotides are TGCAGTGCTAGAGATTATGCGGTCACCGGGGAGCTGTTTTTT.

V usage is TRBV6-2 or TRBV6-3 and J usage is TRBJ1-5; 10 bases line up with TRBD1. CDR1 is MNHEY, CDR2 SVGEGT, per germline. The CDR3 is 17 amino acids. V shed 2 bases and J 5 bases; nucleotides not matched to a gene: 9. The CDR3 nucleotides read TGTGCCAGCAGTTACCCGGGACAGGGGCCCCGGGATCAGCCCCAGCATTTT. Protein: CASSYPGQGPRDQPQHF.

This clonotype was observed at least ten times. This chain uses TRBV14 with TRBJ2-5, with TRBD1 matching 8 bases. Germline CDR1 SGHDN, CDR2 FVKESK. J lost 2 bases, V lost 7 bases, and 6 bases had no gene match. The CDR3 consists of 14 residues. The CDR3 protein is CASTTGTGQETQYF. CDR3 sequence (DNA): TGTGCCAGCACGACCGGGACAGGACAAGAGACCCAGTACTTC.

The table lists this clonotype with a few counts. The chain carries TRBV27 and TRBJ2-7, with D possibly being TRBD1 or TRBD2 (6 bases each). CDR1 MNHEY and CDR2 SMNVEV come from the germline V gene (reference sequence). CDR3 length: 15 residues. V was pared by 1 base and J by 4 bases, with 14 bases between. In DNA form, the CDR3 reads TGTGCCAGCAGTTTATATCAACAGGGACTGTACGAGCAGTACTTC. It is translated as CASSLYQQGLYEQYF.

Notes on this clonotype: Sequence at one end of the junction differs from germline and may be a read error. The chain couples TRBV12-3 or TRBV12-4 to TRBJ2-3; TRBD2 matches 8 bases. The CDR3 is 15 residues long. The CDR3 coding sequence is TGTGCCAGTGGCCTAGCGGGCCCCTCGACAGATGCGCAGTATTTT. Its protein product is CASGLAGPSTDAQYF.

This clonotype was seen a few times. J is TRBJ2-1 and V is TRBV29-1; the D call may be TRBD1 or TRBD2 (6 bases each). This CDR3 spans 13 amino acids. The V and J ends lost 7 bases and 0 bases respectively, with 10 bases between them. Germline-derived CDR1 and CDR2 are SQVTM and ANQGSEA. The CDR3 sequence: CSGGASSYNEQFF. DNA for the CDR3: TGCAGCGGGGGGGCGAGCTCCTACAATGAGCAGTTCTTC.

Comments on this clonotype: A much larger clonotype is one base distant, so this may be a read error. V usage is TRBV4-3 and J usage is TRBJ2-7; possibly TRBD2 for D (5 bases). This CDR3 is 14 amino acids long. The V end was cut by 0 bases, the J end by 9 bases, with 15 bases between. Germline V lookup: CDR1 LGHNA, CDR2 YSLEER. The CDR3 region is CASSQDITFRGQYF. Here the CDR3 DNA reads TGCGCCAGCAGCCAAGATATTACGTTTCGGGGGCAGTACTTC.

This clonotype was detected only a few times. This chain links TRBV28 with TRBJ2-1; 12 nucleotides line up with TRBD2. The J segment lost 6 bases and the V segment lost 6 bases, leaving 18 bases of the junction unmatched. Germline loops: CDR1 MDHEN, CDR2 SYDVKM. This CDR3 is 19 amino acids long. CDR3 bases: TGTGCCAGCAGCCCAGCTGAGACGCTAGCGGGAGGGTCGGGCAATGAGCAGTTCTTC. This codes for CASSPAETLAGGSGNEQFF.

This clonotype was counted only a few times. The chain is built from TRBV7-9 and TRBJ2-5; 9 positions agree with TRBD2. The CDR3 loop spans 16 amino acids. Trimming took 6 bases from V and 1 from J; bases not matched to a gene: 9. The V gene's germline CDR1 is SEHNR and CDR2 FQNEAQ (reference sequence). The CDR3: CASRALAGVAQETQYF. For the CDR3, the DNA is TGTGCCAGCAGGGCACTAGCGGGTGTCGCCCAAGAGACCCAGTACTTC.

The CDR3 coding sequence is TGTGCCAGCAAGACAGGGGGCCCCTACCGTGAGCAGTTCTTC. Protein product: CASKTGGPYREQFF. The chain couples TRBV27 to TRBJ2-1; the match to TRBD1 covers 10 bases. Germline V gene sequence: CDR1 MNHEY, CDR2 SMNVEV (reference sequence). The V gene end was trimmed by 7 bases and the J gene end by 9 bases; junction bases not matched to a gene: 9. This CDR3 spans 14 amino acids.